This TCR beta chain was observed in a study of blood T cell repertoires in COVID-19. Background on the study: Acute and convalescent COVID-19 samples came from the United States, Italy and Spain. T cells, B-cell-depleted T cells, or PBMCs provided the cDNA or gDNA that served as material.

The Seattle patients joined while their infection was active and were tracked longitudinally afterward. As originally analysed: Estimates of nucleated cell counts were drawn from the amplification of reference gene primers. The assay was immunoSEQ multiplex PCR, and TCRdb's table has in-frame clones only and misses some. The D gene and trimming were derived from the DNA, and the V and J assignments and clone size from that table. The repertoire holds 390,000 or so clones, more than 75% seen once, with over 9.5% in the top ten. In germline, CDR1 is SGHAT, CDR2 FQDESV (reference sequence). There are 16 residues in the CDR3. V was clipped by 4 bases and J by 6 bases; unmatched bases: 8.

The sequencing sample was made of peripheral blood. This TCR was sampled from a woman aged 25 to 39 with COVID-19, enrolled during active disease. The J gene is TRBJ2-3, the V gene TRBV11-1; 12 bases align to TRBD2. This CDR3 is CASSSTSGSGSDTQYF. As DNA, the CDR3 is TGTGCCAGCAGCTCGACTAGCGGGAGTGGTTCGGATACGCAGTATTTT.